The source of this T cell receptor (beta chain) is a study of OX40 agonist ivuxolimab in advanced cancers. Study details: Hepatocellular carcinoma, melanoma, renal cell or head and neck cancer occurred in dose-escalation patients. Age averaged around 60 years (range about 23 to 80), and around 78% were male. Study-wide points: CD4+ and CD8+ blood T cells expanded clonally by week 6 at 0.1 to 3.0 mg/kg. Expanded clones tended on average to be more numerous among CD8+ T cells than CD4+.

The protocol was immunoSEQ multiplex PCR, while the TCRdb copy is restricted to in-frame clones and leaves out a portion. Of about 68,000 clones in the sample, about 82% were seen once. In germline, CDR1 is SGHRS, CDR2 YFSETQ. Trimming cost V 4 bases and J 0 bases; bases outside gene matches: 7. CDR3 length equals 16 residues. Concerning this clone itself: Its matching antigen is unknown.

The starting material was CD4+ or CD8+ T cells sorted from blood, obtained in a trial of the OX40 agonist ivuxolimab. J is TRBJ2-3 and V is TRBV5-1, with TRBD1 matching over 8 bases. The receptor's source is an adult with an advanced solid tumor such as melanoma, head and neck, liver or kidney cancer. DNA for the CDR3: TGCGCCAGCAGCCGACCGCAGGGGGCTAGCACAGATACGCAGTATTTT. As protein: CASSRPQGASTDTQYF. The complete variable domain, with remaining parts taken from reference TRBV5-1 and TRBJ2-3, reads KAGVTQTPRYLIKTRGQQVTLSCSPISGHRSVSWYQQTPGQGLQFLFEYFSETQRNKGNFPGRFSGRQFSNSRSEMNVSTLELGDSALYLCASSRPQGASTDTQYFGPGTRLTVL.